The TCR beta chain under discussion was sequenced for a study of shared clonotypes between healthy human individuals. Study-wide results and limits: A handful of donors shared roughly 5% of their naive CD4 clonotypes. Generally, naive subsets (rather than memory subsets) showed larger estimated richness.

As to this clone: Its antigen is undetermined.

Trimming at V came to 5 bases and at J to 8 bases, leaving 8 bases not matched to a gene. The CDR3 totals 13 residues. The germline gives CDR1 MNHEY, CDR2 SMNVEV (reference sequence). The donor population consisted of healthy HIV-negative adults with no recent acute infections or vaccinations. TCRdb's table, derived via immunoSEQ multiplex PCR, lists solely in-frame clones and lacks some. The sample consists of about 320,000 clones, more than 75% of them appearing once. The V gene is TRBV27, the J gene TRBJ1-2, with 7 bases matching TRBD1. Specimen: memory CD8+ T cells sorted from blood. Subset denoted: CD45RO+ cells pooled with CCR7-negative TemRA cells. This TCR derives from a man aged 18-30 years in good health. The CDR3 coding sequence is TGTGCCAGCAGTACCTCAGGGGGTGTAGGCTACACCTTC. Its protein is CASSTSGGVGYTF.